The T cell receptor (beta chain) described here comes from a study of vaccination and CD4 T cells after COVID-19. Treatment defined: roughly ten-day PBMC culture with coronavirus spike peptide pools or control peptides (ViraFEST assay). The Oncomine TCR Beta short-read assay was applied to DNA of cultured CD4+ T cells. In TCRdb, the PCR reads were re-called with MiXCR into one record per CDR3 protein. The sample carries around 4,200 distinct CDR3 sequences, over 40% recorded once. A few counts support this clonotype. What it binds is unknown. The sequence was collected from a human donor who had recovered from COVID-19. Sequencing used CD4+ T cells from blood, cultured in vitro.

CDR3 sequence (DNA): TGTGCCAGCAGCCTACAGGTCAGGGGGGAGCTGTTTTTT. It translates to CASSLQVRGELFF. V usage is TRBV7-3 and J usage is TRBJ2-2; perhaps TRBD1 as D (5 bases). V was trimmed by 5 bases and J by 8 bases, leaving 12 bases between them. Per germline, CDR1 SGHTA and CDR2 FQGTGA. The CDR3 covers 13 residues.